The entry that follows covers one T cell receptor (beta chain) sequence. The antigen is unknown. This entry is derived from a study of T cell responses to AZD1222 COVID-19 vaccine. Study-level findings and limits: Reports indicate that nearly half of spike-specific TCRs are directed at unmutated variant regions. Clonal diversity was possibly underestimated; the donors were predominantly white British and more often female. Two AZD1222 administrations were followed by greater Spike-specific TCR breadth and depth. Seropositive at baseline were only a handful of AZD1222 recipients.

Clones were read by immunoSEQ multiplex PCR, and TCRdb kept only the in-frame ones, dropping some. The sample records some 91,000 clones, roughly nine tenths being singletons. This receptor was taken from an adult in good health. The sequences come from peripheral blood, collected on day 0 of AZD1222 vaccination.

CDR3 loop: CASSVGYNEQFF. CDR3 sequence (DNA): TGTGCCAGCAGCGTGGGGTACAATGAGCAGTTCTTC. J is TRBJ2-1 and V is TRBV5-4; no definite D call. Germline assignment: CDR1 SGHNT and CDR2 YYREEE (reference sequence). This CDR3 spans 12 amino acids. Trimming stripped 4 bases from V and 4 bases from J, with 6 bases between.